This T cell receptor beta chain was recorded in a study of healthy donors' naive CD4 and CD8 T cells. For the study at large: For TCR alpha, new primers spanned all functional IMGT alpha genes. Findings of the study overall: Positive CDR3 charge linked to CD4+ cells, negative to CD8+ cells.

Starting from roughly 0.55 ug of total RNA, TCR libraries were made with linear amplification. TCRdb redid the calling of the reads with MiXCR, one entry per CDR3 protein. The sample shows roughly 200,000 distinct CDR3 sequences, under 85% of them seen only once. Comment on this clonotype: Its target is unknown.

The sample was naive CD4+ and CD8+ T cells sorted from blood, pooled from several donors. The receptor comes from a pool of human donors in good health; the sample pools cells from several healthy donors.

The CDR3 is CASSRSVSGNEQFF. In nucleotides, the CDR3 is TGTGCCAGCAGCCGGTCTGTAAGCGGGAATGAGCAGTTCTTC. The chain links TRBV27 to TRBJ2-1; maybe TRBD2 (6 bases). CDR1 is MNHEY, CDR2 SMNVEV, per germline (reference sequence). The CDR3 consists of 14 residues. The V end was cut by 6 bases, the J end by 7 bases, with 16 bases between.